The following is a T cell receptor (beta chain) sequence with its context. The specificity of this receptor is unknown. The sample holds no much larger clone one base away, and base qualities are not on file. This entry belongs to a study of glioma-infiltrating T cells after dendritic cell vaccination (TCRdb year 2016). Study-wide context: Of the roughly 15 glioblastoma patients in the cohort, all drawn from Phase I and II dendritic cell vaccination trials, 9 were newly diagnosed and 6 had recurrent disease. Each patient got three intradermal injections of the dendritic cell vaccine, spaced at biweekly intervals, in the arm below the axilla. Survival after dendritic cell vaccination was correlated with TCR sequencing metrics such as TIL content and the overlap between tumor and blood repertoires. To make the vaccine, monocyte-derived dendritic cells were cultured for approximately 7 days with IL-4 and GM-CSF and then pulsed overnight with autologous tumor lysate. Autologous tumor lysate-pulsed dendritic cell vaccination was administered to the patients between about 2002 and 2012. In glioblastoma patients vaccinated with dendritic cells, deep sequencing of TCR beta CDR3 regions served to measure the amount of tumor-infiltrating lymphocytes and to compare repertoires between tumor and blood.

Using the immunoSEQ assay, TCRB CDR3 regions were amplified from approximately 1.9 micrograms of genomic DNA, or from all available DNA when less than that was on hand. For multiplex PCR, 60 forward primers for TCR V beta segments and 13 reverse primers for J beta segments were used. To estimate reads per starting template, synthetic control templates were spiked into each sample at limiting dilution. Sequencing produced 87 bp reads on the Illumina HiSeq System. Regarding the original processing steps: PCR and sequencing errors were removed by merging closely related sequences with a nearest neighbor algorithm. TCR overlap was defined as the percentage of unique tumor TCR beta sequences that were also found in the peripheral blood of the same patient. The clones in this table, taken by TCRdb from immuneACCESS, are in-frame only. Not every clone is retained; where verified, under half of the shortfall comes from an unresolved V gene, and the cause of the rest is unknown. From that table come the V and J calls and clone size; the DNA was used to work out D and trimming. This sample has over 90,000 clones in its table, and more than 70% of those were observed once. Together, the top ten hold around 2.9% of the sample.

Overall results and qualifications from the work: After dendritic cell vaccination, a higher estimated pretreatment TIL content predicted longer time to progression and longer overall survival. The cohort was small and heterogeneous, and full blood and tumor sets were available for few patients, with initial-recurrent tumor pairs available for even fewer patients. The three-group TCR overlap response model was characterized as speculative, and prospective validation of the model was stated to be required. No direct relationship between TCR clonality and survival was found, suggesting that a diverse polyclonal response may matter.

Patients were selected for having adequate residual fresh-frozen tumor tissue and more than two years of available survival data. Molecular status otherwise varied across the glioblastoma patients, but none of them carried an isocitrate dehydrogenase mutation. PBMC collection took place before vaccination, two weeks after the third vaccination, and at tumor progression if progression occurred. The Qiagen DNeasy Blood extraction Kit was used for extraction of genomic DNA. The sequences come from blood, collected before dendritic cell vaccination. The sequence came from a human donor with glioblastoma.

The bases are TGTGCAGCGACAGGGCCATCCTACGAGCAGTACTTC. The translation is CAATGPSYEQYF. The chain joins TRBV6-6 to TRBJ2-7, and TRBD1 matches 7 of the central bases. CDR1 MNHNY and CDR2 SVGAGI were looked up in the germline V gene (reference sequence). The CDR3 has 12 amino acids, counting the end cysteine and phenylalanine. The entry retains the CDR3 DNA only, 36 bases that are in frame from base 1.